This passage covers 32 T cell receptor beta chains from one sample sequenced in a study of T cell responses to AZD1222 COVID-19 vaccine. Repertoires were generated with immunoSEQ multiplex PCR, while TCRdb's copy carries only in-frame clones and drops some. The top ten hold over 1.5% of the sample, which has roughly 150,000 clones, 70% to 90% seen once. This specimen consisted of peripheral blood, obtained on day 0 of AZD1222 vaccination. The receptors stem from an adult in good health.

CDR3 bases: TGTGCCAGCAGCGTAGAGGGGGACTATGGCTACACCTTC. Translated, it gives CASSVEGDYGYTF. The chain employs TRBV9 and TRBJ1-2; TRBD1 might be the D (6 bases). The CDR3 covers 13 residues. The germline V gene encodes CDR1 SGDLS and CDR2 YYNGEE. V gave up 0 bases and J gave up 3 bases, with 6 bases separating them.

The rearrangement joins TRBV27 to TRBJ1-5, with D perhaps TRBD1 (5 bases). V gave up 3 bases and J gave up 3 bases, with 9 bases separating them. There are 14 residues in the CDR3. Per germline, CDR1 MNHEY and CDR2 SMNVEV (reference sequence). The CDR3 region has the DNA TGTGCCAGCAGTTTGGGACCTCACAATCAGCCCCAGCATTTT. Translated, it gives CASSLGPHNQPQHF.

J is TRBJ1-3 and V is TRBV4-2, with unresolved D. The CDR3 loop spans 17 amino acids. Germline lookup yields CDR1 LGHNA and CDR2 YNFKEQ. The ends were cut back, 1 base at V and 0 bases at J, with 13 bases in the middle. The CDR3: CASSQARRHLSGNTIYF. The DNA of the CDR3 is TGTGCCAGCAGCCAAGCGAGACGACACCTCTCTGGAAACACCATATATTTT.

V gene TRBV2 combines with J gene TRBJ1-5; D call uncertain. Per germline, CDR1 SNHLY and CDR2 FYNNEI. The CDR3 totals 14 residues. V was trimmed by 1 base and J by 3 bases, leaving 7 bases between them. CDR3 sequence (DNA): TGTGCCAGCAGTGAAGAGACACCCAATCAGCCCCAGCATTTT. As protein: CASSEETPNQPQHF.

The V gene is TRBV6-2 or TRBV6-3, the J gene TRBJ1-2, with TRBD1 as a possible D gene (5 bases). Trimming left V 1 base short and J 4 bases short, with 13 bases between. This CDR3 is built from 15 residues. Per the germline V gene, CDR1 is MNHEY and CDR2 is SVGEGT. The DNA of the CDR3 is TGTGCCAGCAGTTACTTTACGACAGCATTCTATGGCTACACCTTC. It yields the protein CASSYFTTAFYGYTF.

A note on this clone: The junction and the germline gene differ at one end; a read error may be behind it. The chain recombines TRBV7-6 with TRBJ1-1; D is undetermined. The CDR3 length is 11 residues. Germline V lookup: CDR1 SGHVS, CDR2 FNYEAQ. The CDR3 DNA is TGTGCCAGCAGCTTATTGGTCGGGTCGGGGTTT. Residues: CASSLLVGSGF.

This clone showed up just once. The CDR3: CASSLGGARANSPLHF. CDR3 bases: TGTGCCAGCAGCTTAGGCGGGGCCCGGGCTAATTCACCCCTCCACTTT. The V gene is TRBV7-2, the J gene TRBJ1-6; maybe TRBD1 (5 bases). The CDR3 covers 16 residues. V was cut by 1 base and J by 6 bases, with 13 bases left in between. Germline V lookup: CDR1 SGHTA, CDR2 FQGNSA.

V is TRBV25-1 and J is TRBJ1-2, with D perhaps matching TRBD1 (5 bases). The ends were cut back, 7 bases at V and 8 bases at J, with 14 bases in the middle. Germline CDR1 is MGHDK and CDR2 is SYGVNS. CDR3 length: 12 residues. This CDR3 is CASTPGLGGYTF. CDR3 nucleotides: TGTGCCAGCACCCCGGGACTGGGAGGCTACACCTTC.

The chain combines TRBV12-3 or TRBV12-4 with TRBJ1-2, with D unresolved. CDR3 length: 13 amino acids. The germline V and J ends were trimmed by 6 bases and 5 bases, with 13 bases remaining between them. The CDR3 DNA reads TGTGCCAGCAGCCCTTTAGGGAGGTATGGCTACACCTTC. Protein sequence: CASSPLGRYGYTF.

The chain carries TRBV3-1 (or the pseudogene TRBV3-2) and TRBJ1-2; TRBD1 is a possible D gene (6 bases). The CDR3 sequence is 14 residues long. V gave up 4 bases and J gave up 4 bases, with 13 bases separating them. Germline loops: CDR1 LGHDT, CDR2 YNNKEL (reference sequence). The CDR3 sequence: CASSLRTVTYGYTF. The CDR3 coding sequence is TGTGCCAGCAGCCTCCGGACAGTAACCTATGGCTACACCTTC.

For the CDR3, the DNA is TGCGCCAGCAGCCATAGGGTGGGGAATTCCCCATACGAGCAGTACTTC. It codes for CASSHRVGNSPYEQYF. The rearrangement joins TRBV5-1 to TRBJ2-7; no clear D gene. CDR1 and CDR2 from the germline V gene are SGHRS and YFSETQ. The length of the CDR3 is 16 residues. V lost 4 bases and J 4 bases, leaving 21 bases between the germline ends.

CDR3 coding DNA: TGTGCCAGTAGTAGCGGGAGGGTAAATGAGCAGTTCTTC. Translated: CASSSGRVNEQFF. V gene TRBV19 combines with J gene TRBJ2-1; 9 nucleotides line up with TRBD2. The J segment lost 7 bases and the V segment lost 4 bases, leaving 2 bases of the junction unmatched. CDR1 is LNHDA, CDR2 SQIVND, per germline (reference sequence). This CDR3 has 13 residues.

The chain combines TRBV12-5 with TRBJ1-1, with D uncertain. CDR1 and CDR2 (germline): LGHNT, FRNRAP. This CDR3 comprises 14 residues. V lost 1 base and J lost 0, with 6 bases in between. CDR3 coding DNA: TGTGCTAGTGGTTTGGCCCTATTGAACACTGAAGCTTTCTTT. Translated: CASGLALLNTEAFF.

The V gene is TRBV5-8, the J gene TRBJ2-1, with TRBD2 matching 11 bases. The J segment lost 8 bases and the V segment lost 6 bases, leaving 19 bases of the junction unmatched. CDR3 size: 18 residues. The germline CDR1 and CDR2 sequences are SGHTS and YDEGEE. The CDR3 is CASTLGLAGGPLGYEQFF. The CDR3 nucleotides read TGTGCCAGCACCCTGGGGCTAGCGGGGGGACCCCTCGGGTATGAGCAGTTCTTC.

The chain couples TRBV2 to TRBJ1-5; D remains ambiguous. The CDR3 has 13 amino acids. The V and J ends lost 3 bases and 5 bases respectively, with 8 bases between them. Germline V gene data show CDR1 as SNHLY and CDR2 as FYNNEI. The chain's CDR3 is CASSDLQDQPQHF. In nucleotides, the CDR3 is TGTGCCAGCAGTGACCTCCAGGATCAGCCCCAGCATTTT.

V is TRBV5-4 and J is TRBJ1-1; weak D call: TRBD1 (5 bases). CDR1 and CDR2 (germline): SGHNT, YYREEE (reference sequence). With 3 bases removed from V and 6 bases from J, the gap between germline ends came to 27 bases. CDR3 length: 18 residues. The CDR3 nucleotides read TGTGCCAGCAGCTGGACCCCAGGGCCCCCGACCAGTGCCGCTGAAGCTTTCTTT. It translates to CASSWTPGPPTSAAEAFF.

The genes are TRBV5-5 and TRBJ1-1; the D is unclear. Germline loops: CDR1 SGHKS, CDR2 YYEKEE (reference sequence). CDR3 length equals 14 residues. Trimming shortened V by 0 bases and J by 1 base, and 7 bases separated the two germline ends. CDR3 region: CASSLDGANTEAFF. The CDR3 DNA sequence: TGTGCCAGCAGCTTGGATGGAGCGAACACTGAAGCTTTCTTT.

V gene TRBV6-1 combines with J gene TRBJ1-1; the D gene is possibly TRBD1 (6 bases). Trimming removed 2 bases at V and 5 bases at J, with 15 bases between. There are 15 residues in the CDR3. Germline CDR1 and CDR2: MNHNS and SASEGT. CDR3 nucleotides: TGTGCCAGCAGTGAATGGGGGGGGGCGCGTACTGAAGCTTTCTTT. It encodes CASSEWGGARTEAFF.

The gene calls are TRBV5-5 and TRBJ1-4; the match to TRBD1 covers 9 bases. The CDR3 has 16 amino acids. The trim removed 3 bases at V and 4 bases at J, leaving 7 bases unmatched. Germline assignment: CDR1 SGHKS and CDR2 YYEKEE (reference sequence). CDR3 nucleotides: TGTGCCAGCAGCTCGCCGGGACAGGGATATAATGAAAAACTGTTTTTT. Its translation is CASSSPGQGYNEKLFF.

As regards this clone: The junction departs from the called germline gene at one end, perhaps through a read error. This chain's CDR3 is CASSYPDRGIEF. The CDR3 nucleotides read TGTGCCAGCAGTTACCCGGACAGGGGGATAGAGTTT. The chain joins TRBV6-6 to TRBJ1-1; 10 nucleotides match TRBD1. CDR3 length: 12 amino acids. CDR1 is MNHNY, CDR2 SVGAGI, per germline (reference sequence).

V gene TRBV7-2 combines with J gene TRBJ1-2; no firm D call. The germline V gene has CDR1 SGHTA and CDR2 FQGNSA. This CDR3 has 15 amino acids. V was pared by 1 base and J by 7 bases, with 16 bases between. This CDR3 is CASSLGFRADPGYTF. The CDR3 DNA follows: TGTGCCAGCAGCTTAGGGTTTAGGGCTGATCCTGGCTACACCTTC.

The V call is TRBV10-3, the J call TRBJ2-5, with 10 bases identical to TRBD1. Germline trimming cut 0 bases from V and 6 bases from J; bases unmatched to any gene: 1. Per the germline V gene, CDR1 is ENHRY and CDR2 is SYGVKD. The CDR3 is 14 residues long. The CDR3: CAISESTGGKTQYF. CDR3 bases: TGTGCCATCAGTGAGTCGACAGGGGGCAAGACCCAGTACTTC.

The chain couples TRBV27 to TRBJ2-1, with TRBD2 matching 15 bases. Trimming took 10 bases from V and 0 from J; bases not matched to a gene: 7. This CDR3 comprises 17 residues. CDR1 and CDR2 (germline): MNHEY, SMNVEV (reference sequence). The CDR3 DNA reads TGTGCCACAAGCGGACTAGCGGGAGGGTCCTCCTACAATGAGCAGTTCTTC. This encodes CATSGLAGGSSYNEQFF.

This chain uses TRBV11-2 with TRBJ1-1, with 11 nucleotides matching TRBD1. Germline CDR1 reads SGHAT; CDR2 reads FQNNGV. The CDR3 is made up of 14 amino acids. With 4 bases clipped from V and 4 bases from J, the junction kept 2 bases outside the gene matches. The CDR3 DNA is TGTGCCAGCAGCTCGGGACAGGGGGTCACTGAAGCTTTCTTT. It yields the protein CASSSGQGVTEAFF.

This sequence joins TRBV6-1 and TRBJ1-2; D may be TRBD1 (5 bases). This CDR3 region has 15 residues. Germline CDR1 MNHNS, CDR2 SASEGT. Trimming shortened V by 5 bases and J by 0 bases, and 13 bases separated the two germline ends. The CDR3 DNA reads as TGTGCCAGCAGTTCGAACGGGACGCCTAACTATGGCTACACCTTC. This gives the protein CASSSNGTPNYGYTF.

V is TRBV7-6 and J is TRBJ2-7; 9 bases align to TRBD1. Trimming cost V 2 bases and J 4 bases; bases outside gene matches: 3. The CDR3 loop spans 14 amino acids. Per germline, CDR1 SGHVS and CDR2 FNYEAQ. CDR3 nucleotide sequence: TGTGCCAGCAGCTTATCGGACAGGGGTTACGAGCAGTACTTC. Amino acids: CASSLSDRGYEQYF.

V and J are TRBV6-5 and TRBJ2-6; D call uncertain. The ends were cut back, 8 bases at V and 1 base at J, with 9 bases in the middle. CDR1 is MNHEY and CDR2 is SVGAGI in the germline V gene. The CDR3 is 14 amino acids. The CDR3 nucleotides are TGTGCCAGCCTGTCGGGTTCTGGGGCCAACGTCCTGACTTTC. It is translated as CASLSGSGANVLTF.

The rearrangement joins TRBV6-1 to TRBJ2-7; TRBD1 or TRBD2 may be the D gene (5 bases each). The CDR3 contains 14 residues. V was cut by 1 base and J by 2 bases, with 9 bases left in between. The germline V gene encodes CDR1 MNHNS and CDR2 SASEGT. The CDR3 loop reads CASSEGDGAYEQYF. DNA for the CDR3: TGTGCCAGCAGTGAAGGGGACGGTGCCTACGAGCAGTACTTC.

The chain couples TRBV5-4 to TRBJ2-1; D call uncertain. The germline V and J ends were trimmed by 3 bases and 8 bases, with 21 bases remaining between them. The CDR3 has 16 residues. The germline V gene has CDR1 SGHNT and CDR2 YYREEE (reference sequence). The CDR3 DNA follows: TGTGCCAGCAGCTCGGAGCCATGGGGTAAAGTGGATGAGCAGTTCTTC. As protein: CASSSEPWGKVDEQFF.

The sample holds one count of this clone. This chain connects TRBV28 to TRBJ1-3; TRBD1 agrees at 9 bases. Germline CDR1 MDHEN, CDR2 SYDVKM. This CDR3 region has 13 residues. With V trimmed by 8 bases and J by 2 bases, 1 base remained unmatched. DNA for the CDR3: TGTGCCAGCGGGACAGGGCCTGGAAACACCATATATTTT. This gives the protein CASGTGPGNTIYF.

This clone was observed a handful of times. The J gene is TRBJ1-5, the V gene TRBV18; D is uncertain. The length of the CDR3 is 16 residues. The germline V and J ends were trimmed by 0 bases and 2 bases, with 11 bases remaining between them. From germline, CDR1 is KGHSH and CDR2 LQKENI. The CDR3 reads CASSPPVTGGNQPQHF. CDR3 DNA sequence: TGTGCCAGCTCACCACCTGTAACCGGGGGCAATCAGCCCCAGCATTTT. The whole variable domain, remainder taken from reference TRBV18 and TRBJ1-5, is NAGVMQNPRHLVRRRGQEARLRCSPMKGHSHVYWYRQLPEEGLKFMVYLQKENIIDESGMPKERFSAEFPKEGPSILRIQQVVRGDSAAYFCASSPPVTGGNQPQHFGDGTRLSIL.

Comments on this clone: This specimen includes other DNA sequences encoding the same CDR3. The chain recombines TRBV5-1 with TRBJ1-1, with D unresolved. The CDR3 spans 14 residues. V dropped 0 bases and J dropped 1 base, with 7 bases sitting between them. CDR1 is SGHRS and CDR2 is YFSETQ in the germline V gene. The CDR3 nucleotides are TGCGCCAGCAGCTTGGAGGGCGGGAACACTGAAGCTTTCTTT. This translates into CASSLEGGNTEAFF.